Listed below are T cell receptor beta chains from one sample, sequenced in a study of monozygotic twins with inflammatory bowel disease. TCRdb re-called the 5' RACE reads and gives one entry per CDR3 protein, without DNA. The sample shows about 160,000 distinct CDR3 sequences, and over 2.5% sits with its ten largest clones. The source material was blood. The source of these receptors is a human donor with ulcerative colitis or Crohn's disease, or a healthy co-twin of an affected twin (not recorded which). Each CDR3 is given with its conserved first and last residue.

j_call v_call cdr3_aa
TRBJ2-1 TRBV7-8 CASSFSRNEQFF
TRBJ2-2 TRBV11-2 CASSLGSWNGELFF
TRBJ2-1 TRBV9 CASSVDGRVNEQFF
TRBJ1-1 TRBV10-3 CAISEFLPGDKGEAFF
TRBJ2-5 TRBV7-9 CASTFTRLGGTQYF
TRBJ2-7 TRBV23-1 CASSLGQGRDLREQYF
TRBJ1-2 TRBV9 CASSPRQGYYGYTF
TRBJ2-3 TRBV13 CASSLLLAGQPDTQYF
TRBJ1-2 TRBV5-1 CASSLDRGRGYGFTF
TRBJ1-2 TRBV18 CASSIIRDNSYGYTF
TRBJ2-3 TRBV4-2 CASSTPPAGRLADTQYF
TRBJ2-2 TRBV6-1 CASRLRTGHNTGELFF